This passage covers 2 T cell receptor beta chains from one sample sequenced in a study of T-cell reconstitution after alpha-beta-depleted transplantation in children. Library preparation (for TCRbeta) was performed with unique molecular identifiers. TCRdb re-analysed the PCR reads in MiXCR, keeping a single row per CDR3 protein. This sample has 200,000 to 300,000 distinct CDR3 sequences; around 13% occur once, and the top ten carry about 2.6%. This specimen was PBMCs from the stem cell graft donor, taken from the stem cell graft. Source of these receptors: a human donor who donated a stem cell graft to a child with acute lymphoblastic leukemia.

In this sample, this clonotype turned up many times. The chain employs TRBV9 and TRBJ2-3; 7 nucleotides line up with TRBD2. CDR3 length: 16 amino acids. Trimming removed 3 bases from V and 2 bases from J; junction bases left unmatched: 9. CDR1 is SGDLS and CDR2 is YYNGEE in the germline V gene. The CDR3 sequence is CASSGGLGRDTDTQYF. The DNA for the CDR3 is TGTGCCAGCAGCGGGGGCTTGGGGAGGGACACAGATACGCAGTATTTT. Full variable domain (missing parts from reference TRBV9 and TRBJ2-3): DSGVTQTPKHLITATGQRVTLRCSPRSGDLSVYWYQQSLDQGLQFLIQYYNGEERAKGNILERFSAQQFPDLHSELNLSSLELGDSALYFCASSGGLGRDTDTQYFGPGTRLTVL.

The sample holds many counts of this clonotype. The chain has TRBV7-7 and TRBJ2-5; D unresolved. Germline loops: CDR1 SSHAT, CDR2 FNYEAQ (reference sequence). Trimming removed 1 base from V and 1 base from J, with 10 bases in between. The CDR3 covers 15 residues. CDR3 in DNA: TGTGCCAGCAGCTTAGAGGTGGATTTCCAAGAGACCCAGTACTTC. Translating gives CASSLEVDFQETQYF.